This paragraph covers one T cell receptor (beta chain) sequence. Its recognized antigen is unknown. No per-base quality is available; no much larger clone lies one base away. This sample is drawn from a study of blood T cell repertoires in COVID-19 (dated by TCRdb to 2018 to 2020). With regard to the full study: Collaborator samples came from the United States, Italy and Spain and covered acute and convalescent phases of COVID-19. The material from the prospective study consisted of cDNA or gDNA derived from T cells, B-cell-depleted T cells, or PBMCs. Subjects who had been exposed to COVID-19, were actively infected with it, or had recovered from it provided the deeply sampled blood TCRbeta repertoires that made up the dataset. The repertoires were made available in a free public database intended to serve as a resource for research on the immune response to SARS-CoV-2. Samples came from the ongoing ImmuneRACE study (first 160 participants) plus 1,254 subjects from 6 global collaborators. The sample metadata nearly always contained a de-identified subject ID, COVID-19 status, age in years and sex. Where HLA class I and class II types were available, the types were taken from metadata supplied by the sample provider, not from assay-based typing.

The collaborating institutions used their own protocols to collect whole blood in K2EDTA tubes. Collaborator samples were shipped for TCRbeta analysis as frozen whole blood, isolated PBMCs, or DNA extracted from either sample type. Inclusive of the bounding cysteine and phenylalanine, the CDR3 is 14 residues long. Left in the record is the CDR3 DNA by itself, 42 bases read in frame from the first base. Cut back by 4 bases and 4 bases, the V and J ends lie 13 bases apart. CDR1 and CDR2 are drawn from the germline V gene: SGHDN, FVKESK. The investigation overall reported the following: Clinical and demographic metadata were provided uncurated, with the amount varying by source and participant.

The immunoSEQ Assay, a bias-controlled multiplex PCR, was used to amplify TCRbeta CDR3 regions from genomic DNA. In the source study's methods: The number of nucleated cells in each sample was estimated from the amplification of reference gene primers within the assay. Sequence reads were collapsed and filtered to measure the absolute abundance of every unique TCRbeta CDR3 rearrangement. For each sample, productive Simpson clonality was calculated as the square root of Simpson's diversity index over productive rearrangements. Here the immuneACCESS table is served through TCRdb, limited to in-frame sequences with V and J called. Missing clones are a known gap in these copies; in checked studies unresolved V genes cover under half, and the rest lacks a known reason. The V and J calls and clone size are taken from that table; D and trimming were inferred from the DNA. Counted in this sample were over 50,000 clones; 75% to 90% of them appeared once. The ten biggest clones cover around 3.2% of the sample.

The chain joins TRBV14 to TRBJ2-5; perhaps TRBD1 is the D gene, with 6 bases matching. Sample: peripheral blood. The clonotype was recovered from a human donor in a cohort sampled during active COVID-19. The DNA sequence is given as TGTGCCAGCAGCCGGGGCAGAGGGGGAGAGACCCAGTACTTC. It specifies CASSRGRGGETQYF.